One sample yielded the 3 T cell receptor beta chains listed below, sequenced in a study of OX40 agonist ivuxolimab in advanced cancers. Method: immunoSEQ multiplex PCR; TCRdb's copy keeps in-frame clones and lacks some. The sample carries 65,000 to 75,000 clones, under 90% recorded once. The sample consisted of CD4+ or CD8+ T cells sorted from blood, taken in a trial of the OX40 agonist ivuxolimab. The receptors originated from an adult with an advanced solid tumor such as melanoma, head and neck, liver or kidney cancer.

V usage is TRBV2 and J usage is TRBJ1-2; TRBD1 is a possible D gene (5 bases). The CDR3 spans 14 residues. Per the germline V gene, CDR1 is SNHLY and CDR2 is FYNNEI. Trimming took off 4 bases at V and 5 bases at J, with 14 bases between the two ends. In DNA form, the CDR3 reads TGTGCCAGCAGTGTGGGGACCGCGCTTTATGGCTACACCTTC. Translated, it gives CASSVGTALYGYTF.

The rearrangement joins TRBV5-1 to TRBJ1-2; D unclear. The CDR3 loop spans 12 amino acids. Germline V gene data show CDR1 as SGHRS and CDR2 as YFSETQ. Between the trimmed V and J ends, which lost 0 bases and 7 bases, there was a span of 7 bases. CDR3 region: CASSLEGPGYTF. Here the CDR3 DNA reads TGCGCCAGCAGCTTGGAGGGTCCTGGCTACACCTTC.

This chain uses TRBV6-5 with TRBJ1-5, with 11 bases that match TRBD1. Unmatched junction bases numbered 4, after V lost 2 bases and J lost 4 bases. Germline loops: CDR1 MNHEY, CDR2 SVGAGI. This CDR3 has 16 residues. The CDR3 sequence is CASSYSGTGGNQPQHF. CDR3 in DNA: TGTGCCAGCAGTTACAGCGGGACAGGGGGAAATCAGCCCCAGCATTTT.